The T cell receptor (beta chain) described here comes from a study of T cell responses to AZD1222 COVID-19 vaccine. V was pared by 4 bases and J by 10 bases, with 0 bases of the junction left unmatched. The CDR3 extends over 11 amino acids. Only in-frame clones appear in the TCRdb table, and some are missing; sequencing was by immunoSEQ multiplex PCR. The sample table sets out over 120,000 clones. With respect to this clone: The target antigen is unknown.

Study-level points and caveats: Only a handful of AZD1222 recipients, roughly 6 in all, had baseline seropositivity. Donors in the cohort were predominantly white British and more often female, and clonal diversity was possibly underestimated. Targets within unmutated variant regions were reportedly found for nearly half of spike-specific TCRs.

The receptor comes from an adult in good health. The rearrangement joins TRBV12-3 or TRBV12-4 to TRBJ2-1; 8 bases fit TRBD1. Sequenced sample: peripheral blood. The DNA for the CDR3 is TGTGCCAGCAGTTGGACAGGGGAGCAGTTCTTC. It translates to CASSWTGEQFF.